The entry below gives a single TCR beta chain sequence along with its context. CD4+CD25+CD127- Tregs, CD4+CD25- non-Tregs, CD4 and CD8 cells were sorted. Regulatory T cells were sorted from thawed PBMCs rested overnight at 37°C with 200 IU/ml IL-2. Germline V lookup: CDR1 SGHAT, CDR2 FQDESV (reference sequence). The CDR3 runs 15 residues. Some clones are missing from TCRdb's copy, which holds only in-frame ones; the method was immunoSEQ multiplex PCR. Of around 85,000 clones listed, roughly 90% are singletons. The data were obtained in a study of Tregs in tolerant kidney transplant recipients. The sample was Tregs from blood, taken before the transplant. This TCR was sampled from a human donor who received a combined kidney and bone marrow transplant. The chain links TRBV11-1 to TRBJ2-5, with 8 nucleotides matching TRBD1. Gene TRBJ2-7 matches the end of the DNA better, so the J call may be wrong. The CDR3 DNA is TGTGCCAGCAGCTTAGGGACAGGGTCCTCCTACGAGCAGTACTTC. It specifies CASSLGTGSSYEQYF.